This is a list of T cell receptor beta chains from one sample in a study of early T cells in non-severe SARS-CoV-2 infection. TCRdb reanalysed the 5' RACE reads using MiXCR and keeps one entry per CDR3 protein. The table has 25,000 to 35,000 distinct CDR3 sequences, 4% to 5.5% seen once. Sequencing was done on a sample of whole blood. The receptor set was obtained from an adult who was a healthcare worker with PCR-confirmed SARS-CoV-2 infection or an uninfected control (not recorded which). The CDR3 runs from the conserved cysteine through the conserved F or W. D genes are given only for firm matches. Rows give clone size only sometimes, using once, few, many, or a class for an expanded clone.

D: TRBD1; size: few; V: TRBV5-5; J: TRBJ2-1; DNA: TGTGCCAGCACCCTGGAGGGGACAGGGGGAACGAATGAGCAGTTCTTC; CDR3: CASTLEGTGGTNEQFF
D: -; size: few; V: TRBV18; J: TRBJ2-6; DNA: TGTGCCAGCTCACTCGGCGCCTCTGGGGCCAACGTCCTGACTTTC; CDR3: CASSLGASGANVLTF
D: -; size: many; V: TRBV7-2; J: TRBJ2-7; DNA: TGTGCCAGCAGCCCCGGAGGGAACTACGAGCAGTACTTC; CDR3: CASSPGGNYEQYF
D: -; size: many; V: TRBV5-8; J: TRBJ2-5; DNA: TGTGCCAGCAGTCCTAGAGTGACCCAAGAGACCCAGTACTTC; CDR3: CASSPRVTQETQYF
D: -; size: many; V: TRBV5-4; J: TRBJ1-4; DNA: TGTGCCAGCAGCCAGGGACGAACTAATGAAAAACTGTTTTTT; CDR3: CASSQGRTNEKLFF
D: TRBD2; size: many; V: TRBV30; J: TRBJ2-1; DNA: TGTGCCTGGCAACTCGTGAGCGGGAGTCTAGTTGAGCAGTTCTTC; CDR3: CAWQLVSGSLVEQFF
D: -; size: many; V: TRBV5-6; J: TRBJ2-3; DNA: TGTGCCAGCATCCGTTCTAGCGTTGGGACAGATACGCAGTATTTT; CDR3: CASIRSSVGTDTQYF
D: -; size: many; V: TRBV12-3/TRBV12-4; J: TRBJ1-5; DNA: TGTGCCAGCAGCCTACCGACAGGTCCCCAGCATTTT; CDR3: CASSLPTGPQHF
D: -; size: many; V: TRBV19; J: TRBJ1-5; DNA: TGTGCCAGTAGTATACAGTCAGATGGGCCTTGGAATCAGCCCCAGCATTTT; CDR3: CASSIQSDGPWNQPQHF
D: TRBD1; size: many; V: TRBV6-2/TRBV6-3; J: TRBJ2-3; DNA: TGTGCCAGCAGTTACAGGACAGGGGGTGTGGCAGATACGCAGTATTTT; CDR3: CASSYRTGGVADTQYF
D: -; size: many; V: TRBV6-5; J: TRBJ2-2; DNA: TGTGCCAGCATGCGTCGGACCCCATCTGGGAGGTACCACACCGGGGAGCTGTTTTTT; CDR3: CASMRRTPSGRYHTGELFF
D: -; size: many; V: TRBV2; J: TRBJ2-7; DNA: TGTGCCAGCAGTTATAGCTCCTACGAGCAGTACTTC; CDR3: CASSYSSYEQYF
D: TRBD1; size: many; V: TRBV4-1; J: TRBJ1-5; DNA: TGCGCCAGCAGCCAAGAAACGGGACAGGAGATCTGGTTT; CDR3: CASSQETGQEIWF
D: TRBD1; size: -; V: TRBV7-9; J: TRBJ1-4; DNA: TGTGCCAGCAGCCGGACAGGGAAGGATGAAAAACTGTTTTTT; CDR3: CASSRTGKDEKLFF
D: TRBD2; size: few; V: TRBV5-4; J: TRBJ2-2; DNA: TGTGCCAGCAGCTTGGTAGCGGGAGGGATAGGGGAGCTGTTTTTT; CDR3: CASSLVAGGIGELFF
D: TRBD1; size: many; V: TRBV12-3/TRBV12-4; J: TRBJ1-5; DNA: TGTGCCAGCAGCCCCAGGGGGCAGCCCCAGCATTTT; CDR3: CASSPRGQPQHF
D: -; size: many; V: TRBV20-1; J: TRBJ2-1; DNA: TGCAGTGCTAGAGATCTGGGCGGGATCGGCTACAATGAGCAGTTCTTC; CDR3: CSARDLGGIGYNEQFF
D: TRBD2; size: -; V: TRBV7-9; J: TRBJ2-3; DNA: TGTGCCAGCAGCCCGCGGACTAGCGGGACCACAGATACGCAGTATTTT; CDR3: CASSPRTSGTTDTQYF
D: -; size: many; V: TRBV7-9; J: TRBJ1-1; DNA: TGTGCCAGCAGCTTAGGGGACGATGAAGCTTTCTTT; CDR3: CASSLGDDEAFF
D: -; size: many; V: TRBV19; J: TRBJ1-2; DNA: TGTGCCAGTAGTATCAGCCCTAACTATGGCTACACCTTC; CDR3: CASSISPNYGYTF
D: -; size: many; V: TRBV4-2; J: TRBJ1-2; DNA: TGTGCCAGCAGCCAAGAGGCCCGCTACACCTTC; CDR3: CASSQEARYTF
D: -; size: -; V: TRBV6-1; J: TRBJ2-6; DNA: TGTGCCAGTACCATTGGGGCCAACGTCCTGACTTTC; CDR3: CASTIGANVLTF
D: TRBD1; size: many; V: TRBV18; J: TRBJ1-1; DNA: TGTGCCAGCTCACCACGAACAGGGGGCTTGAGGACTGAAGCTTTCTTT; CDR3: CASSPRTGGLRTEAFF
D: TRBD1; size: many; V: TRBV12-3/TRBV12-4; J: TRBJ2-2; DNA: TGTGCCAGCAGTTTAGCTCCTCCGGGACAGGGGGCGAGCGGGGAGCTGTTTTTT; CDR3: CASSLAPPGQGASGELFF
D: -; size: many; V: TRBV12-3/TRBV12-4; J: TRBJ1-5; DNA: TGTGCCAGCACCGGGGGGGCTCATAGCAATCAGCCCCAGCATTTT; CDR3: CASTGGAHSNQPQHF
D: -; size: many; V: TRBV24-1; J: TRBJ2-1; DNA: TGTGCCACCAGTGTATCCTTGCAGGGAGGCAATGAGCAGTTCTTC; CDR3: CATSVSLQGGNEQFF
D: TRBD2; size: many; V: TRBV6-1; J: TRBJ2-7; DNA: TGTGCCAGCAGTGAACGGACTAGCGGGCCCTACGAGCAGTACTTC; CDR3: CASSERTSGPYEQYF
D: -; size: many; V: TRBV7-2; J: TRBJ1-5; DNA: TGTGCCAGCAGCTTAGCCCTTTTACAGGGAGTTCAGCCCCAGCATTTT; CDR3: CASSLALLQGVQPQHF
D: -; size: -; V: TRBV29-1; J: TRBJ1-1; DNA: TGCAGCGGACGCAGCGTAATGAACACTGAAGCTTTCTTT; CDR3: CSGRSVMNTEAFF
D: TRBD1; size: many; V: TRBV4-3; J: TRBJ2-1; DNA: TGCGCCAGCAGCCAAGATCTGGACAGGGGCTCCTACAATGAGCAGTTCTTC; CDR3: CASSQDLDRGSYNEQFF
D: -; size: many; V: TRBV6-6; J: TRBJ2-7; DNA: TGTGCCAGCAGTTACTCGAATCACCTCGAAAGTCAGTACTTC; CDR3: CASSYSNHLESQYF
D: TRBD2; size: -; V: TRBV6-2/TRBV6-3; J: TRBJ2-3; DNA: TGTGCCAGCAGTTATTCGCCTAGCGGGAGCCCAGATACGCAGTATTTT; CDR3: CASSYSPSGSPDTQYF
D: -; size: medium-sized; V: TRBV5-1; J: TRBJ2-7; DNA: TGCGCCAGCAGCTTGGCAGGGACCCACTACGAGCAGTACTTC; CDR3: CASSLAGTHYEQYF
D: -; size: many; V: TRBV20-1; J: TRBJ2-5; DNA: TGCAGTGCTAGTGGCTCCCAAGAGACCCAGTACTTC; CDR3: CSASGSQETQYF
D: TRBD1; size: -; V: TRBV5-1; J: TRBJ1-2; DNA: TGCGCCAGCAGCTTGGTCCCAGGGGGCGTGGGATTGGGCTATGGCTACACCTTC; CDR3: CASSLVPGGVGLGYGYTF
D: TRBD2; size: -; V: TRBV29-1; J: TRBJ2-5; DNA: TGCAGCGTTGAGAGACTAGCGGGGTACCAAGAGACCCAGTACTTC; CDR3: CSVERLAGYQETQYF
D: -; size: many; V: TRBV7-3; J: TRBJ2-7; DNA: TGTGCCAGCAGCCAGGACAGAACCTACGAGCAGTACTTC; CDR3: CASSQDRTYEQYF
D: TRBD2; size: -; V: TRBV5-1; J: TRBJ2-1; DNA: TGCGCCAGCAGCTTGGAACTAGCGTGGGATGAGCAGTTCTTC; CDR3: CASSLELAWDEQFF
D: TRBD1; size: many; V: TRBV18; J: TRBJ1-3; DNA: TGTGCCAGCTCACCAACGGGACAGGGGGACGTCTCATCGGATTTT; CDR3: CASSPTGQGDVSSDF
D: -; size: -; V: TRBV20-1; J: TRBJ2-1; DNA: TGCAGTGCTAAATCGGGAGCTAAGTGGAATGAGCAGTTCTTC; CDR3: CSAKSGAKWNEQFF
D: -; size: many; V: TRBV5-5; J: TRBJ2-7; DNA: TGTGCCAGCAGCTTGGTTCCGGACTTCGTCTACGAGCAGTACTTC; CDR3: CASSLVPDFVYEQYF
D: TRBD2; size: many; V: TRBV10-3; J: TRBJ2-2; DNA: TGTGCCATCAGTCCGGGACTAGCGGGAGCGAACACCGGGGAGCTGTTTTTT; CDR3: CAISPGLAGANTGELFF
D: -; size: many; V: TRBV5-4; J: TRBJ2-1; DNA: TGTGCCAGCAGCTTGCAGATAGCGGAATACAATGAGCAGTTCTTC; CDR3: CASSLQIAEYNEQFF
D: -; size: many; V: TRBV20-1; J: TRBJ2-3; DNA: TGCAGTGCTGAGGTCTGGGGCGGAGGGAAGGGAGATACGCAGTATTTT; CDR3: CSAEVWGGGKGDTQYF
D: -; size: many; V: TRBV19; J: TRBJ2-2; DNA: TGTGCCAGTACAATAGCCCCGAACACCGGGGAGCTGTTTTTT; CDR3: CASTIAPNTGELFF
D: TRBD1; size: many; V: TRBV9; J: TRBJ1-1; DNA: TGTGCCAGCAGCTCGGGGACAGTCAACACTGAAGCTTTCTTT; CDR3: CASSSGTVNTEAFF
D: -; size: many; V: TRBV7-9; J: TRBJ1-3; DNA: TGTGCCAGCAGCGCTCCCGACAGTATATCTGGAAACACCATATATTTT; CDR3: CASSAPDSISGNTIYF
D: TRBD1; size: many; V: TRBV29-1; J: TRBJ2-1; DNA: TGCAGCGTTCGGGACAGGGGGTCCTACAATGAGCAGTTCTTC; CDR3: CSVRDRGSYNEQFF
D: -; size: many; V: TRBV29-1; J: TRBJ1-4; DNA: TGCAGCGTTGAAGGATGGCAGTCTGGTGAAAAACTGTTTTTT; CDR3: CSVEGWQSGEKLFF
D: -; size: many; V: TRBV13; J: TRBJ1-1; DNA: TGTGCCAGCAGTGGATTTTCGAACACTGAAGCTTTCTTT; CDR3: CASSGFSNTEAFF
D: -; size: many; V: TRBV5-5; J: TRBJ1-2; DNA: TGTGCCAGCAGCTCCTACACCGAGGGATATGGCTACACCTTC; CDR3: CASSSYTEGYGYTF
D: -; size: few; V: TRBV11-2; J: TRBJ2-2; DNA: TGTGCCAGCAGCTTCAAGGGACAGAACACCGGGGAGCTGTTTTTT; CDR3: CASSFKGQNTGELFF
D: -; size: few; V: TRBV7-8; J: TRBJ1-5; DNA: TGTGCCAGCAGCTTAGGCTCAGCCATCAATCAGCCCCAGCATTTT; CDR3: CASSLGSAINQPQHF
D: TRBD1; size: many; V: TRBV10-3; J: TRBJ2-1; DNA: TGTGCCATCAGTGAACTGGACAGGGCAGTCAATGAGCAGTTCTTC; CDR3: CAISELDRAVNEQFF
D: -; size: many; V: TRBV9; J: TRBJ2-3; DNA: TGTGCCAGCAGTGGCGGGGCTACCGATACGCAGTATTTT; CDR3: CASSGGATDTQYF